This T cell receptor beta chain was captured by sequencing in a study of blood T cell repertoires in COVID-19. Study information: The origin of the acute and convalescent COVID-19 samples was the United States, Italy and Spain. Sources were T cells, B-cell-depleted T cells, or PBMCs; the material itself was cDNA or gDNA.

V was clipped by 1 base and J by 2 bases, with 12 bases between them. This CDR3 has 15 amino acids. The germline V gene encodes CDR1 MNHEY and CDR2 SMNVEV (reference sequence). Source study methods: Amplifying reference gene primers gave estimates of nucleated cell counts. Clones were sequenced by immunoSEQ multiplex PCR, and TCRdb holds only the in-frame ones, with some missing. From that table come the V and J calls and clone size; the DNA was used to work out D and trimming. The sample lists 120,000 or so clones; approximately 82% were seen once. In this sample, this clone turned up a few times. The sequence derives from a man older than 75 with active or convalescent COVID-19. The material sequenced was peripheral blood. V usage is TRBV27 and J usage is TRBJ2-7, with a tentative D call TRBD1 (5 bases). In nucleotides, the CDR3 is TGTGCCAGCAGTTTATTAACAGGTTCTACCTACGAGCAGTACTTC. Translating it yields CASSLLTGSTYEQYF.